Sequencing of this T cell receptor beta chain was carried out in a study of T cell repertoires in cytomegalovirus infection. At the level of the study: From public TCR beta signatures came an indication of both CMV infection and matching HLA type.

This CDR3 is 16 amino acids long. V lost 4 bases to trimming and J lost 4 bases; unmatched junction nucleotides: 5. The germline V gene has CDR1 KGHDR and CDR2 SFDVKD. This clonotype was detected only a few times. Each CDR3 protein is one row after TCRdb ran MiXCR on the reads. The top ten clones hold about two fifths of a sample with about 100,000 distinct CDR3 sequences, under 25% of them seen once. The sequence derives from a human donor in good health (CMV status not recorded). Some clones in this sample may be carry-over from other donors' samples. The genes are TRBV24-1 and TRBJ2-3, with 12 bases aligning to TRBD1. The sequencing sample was made of CD8+ T cells from PBMCs. CDR3 sequence reads: CATSDLGQGASDTQYF. The CDR3 bases are TGTGCCACCAGTGACCTGGGACAGGGGGCCTCAGATACGCAGTATTTT.